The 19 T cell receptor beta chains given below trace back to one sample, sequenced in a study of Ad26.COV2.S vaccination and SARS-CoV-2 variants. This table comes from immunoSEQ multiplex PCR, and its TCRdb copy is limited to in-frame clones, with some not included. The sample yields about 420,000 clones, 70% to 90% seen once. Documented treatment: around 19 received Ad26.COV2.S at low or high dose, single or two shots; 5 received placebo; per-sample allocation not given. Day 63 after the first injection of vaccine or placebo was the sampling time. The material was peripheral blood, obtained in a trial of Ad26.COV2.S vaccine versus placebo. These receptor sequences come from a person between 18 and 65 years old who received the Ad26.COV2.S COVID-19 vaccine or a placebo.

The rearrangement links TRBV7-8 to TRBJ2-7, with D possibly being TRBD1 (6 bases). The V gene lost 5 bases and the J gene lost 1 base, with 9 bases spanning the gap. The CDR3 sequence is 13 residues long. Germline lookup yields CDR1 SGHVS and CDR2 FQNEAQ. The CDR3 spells CASSPRGSYEQYF. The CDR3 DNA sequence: TGTGCCAGCAGCCCGAGGGGGTCCTACGAGCAGTACTTC.

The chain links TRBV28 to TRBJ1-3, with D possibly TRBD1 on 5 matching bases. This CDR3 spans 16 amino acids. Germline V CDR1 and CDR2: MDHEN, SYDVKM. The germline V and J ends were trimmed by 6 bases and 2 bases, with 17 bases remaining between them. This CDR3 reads CASRSNPAGTGNTIYF. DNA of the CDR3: TGTGCCAGCAGATCTAATCCGGCAGGGACTGGAAACACCATATATTTT.

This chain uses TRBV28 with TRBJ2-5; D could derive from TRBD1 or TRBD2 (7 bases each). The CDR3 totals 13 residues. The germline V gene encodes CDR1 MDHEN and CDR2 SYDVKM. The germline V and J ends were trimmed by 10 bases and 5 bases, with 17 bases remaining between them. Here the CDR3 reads CATGRGRGETQYF. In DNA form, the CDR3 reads TGTGCCACGGGGAGGGGGCGCGGGGAGACCCAGTACTTC.

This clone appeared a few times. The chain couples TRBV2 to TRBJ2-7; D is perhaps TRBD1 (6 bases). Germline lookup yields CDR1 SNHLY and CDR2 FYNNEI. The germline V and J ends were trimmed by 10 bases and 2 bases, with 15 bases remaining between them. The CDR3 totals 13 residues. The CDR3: CATTAGVTYEQYF. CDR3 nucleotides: TGTGCCACCACGGCAGGGGTCACCTACGAGCAGTACTTC. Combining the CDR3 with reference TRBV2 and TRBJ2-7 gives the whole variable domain EPEVTQTPSHQVTQMGQEVILRCVPISNHLYFYWYRQILGQKVEFLVSFYNNEISEKSEIFDDQFSVERPDGSNFTLKIRSTKLEDSAMYFCATTAGVTYEQYFGPGTRLTVT.

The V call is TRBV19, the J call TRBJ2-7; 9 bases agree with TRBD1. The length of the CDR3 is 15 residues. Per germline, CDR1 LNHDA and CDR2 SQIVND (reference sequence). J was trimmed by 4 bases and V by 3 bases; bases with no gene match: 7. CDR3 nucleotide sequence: TGTGCCAGTAGTATCCTACCGGGACAGGGTTACGAGCAGTACTTC. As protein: CASSILPGQGYEQYF.

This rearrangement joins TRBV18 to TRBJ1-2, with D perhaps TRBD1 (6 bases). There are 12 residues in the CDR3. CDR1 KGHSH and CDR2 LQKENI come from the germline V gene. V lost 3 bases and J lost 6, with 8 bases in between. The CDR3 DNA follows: TGTGCCAGCTCACCGGGGGCCGATGGCTACACCTTC. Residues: CASSPGADGYTF.

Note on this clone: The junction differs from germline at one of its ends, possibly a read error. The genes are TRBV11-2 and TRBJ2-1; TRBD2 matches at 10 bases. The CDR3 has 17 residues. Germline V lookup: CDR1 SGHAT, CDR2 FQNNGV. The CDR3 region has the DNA TGTGCCAGCAGCCTAGAACTAGCGGGGAGATCCTACAATGAGCAGTTCTTC. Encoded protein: CASSLELAGRSYNEQFF.

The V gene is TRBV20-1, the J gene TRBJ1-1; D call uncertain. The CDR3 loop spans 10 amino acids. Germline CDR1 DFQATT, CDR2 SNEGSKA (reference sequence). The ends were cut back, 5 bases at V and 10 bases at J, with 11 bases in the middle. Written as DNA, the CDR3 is TGCAGTGCTGGTACTGTTGGAGCTTTCTTT. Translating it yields CSAGTVGAFF.

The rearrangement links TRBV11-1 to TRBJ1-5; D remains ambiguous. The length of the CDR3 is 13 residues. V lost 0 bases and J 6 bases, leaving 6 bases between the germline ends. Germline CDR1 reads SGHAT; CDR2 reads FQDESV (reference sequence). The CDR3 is CASSLASGQPQHF. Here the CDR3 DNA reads TGTGCCAGCAGCTTAGCATCAGGTCAGCCCCAGCATTTT.

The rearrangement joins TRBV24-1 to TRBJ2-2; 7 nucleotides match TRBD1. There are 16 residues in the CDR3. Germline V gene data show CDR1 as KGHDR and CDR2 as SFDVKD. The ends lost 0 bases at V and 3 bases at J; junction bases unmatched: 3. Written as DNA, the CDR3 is TGTGCCACCAGTGATTTGCAGGGACAGCACACCGGGGAGCTGTTTTTT. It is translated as CATSDLQGQHTGELFF.

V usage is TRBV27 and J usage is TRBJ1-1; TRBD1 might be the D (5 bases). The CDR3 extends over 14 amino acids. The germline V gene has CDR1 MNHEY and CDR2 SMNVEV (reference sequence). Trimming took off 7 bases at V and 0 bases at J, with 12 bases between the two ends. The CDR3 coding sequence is TGTGCCAGCAATGGCGGGGCAATGAACACTGAAGCTTTCTTT. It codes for CASNGGAMNTEAFF.

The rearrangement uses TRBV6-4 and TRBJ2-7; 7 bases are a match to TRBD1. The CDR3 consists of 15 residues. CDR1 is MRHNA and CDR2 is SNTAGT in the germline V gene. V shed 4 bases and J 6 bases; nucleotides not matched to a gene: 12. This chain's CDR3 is CASSGRTGPSGEQYF. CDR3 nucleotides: TGTGCCAGCAGTGGACGGACAGGCCCCAGTGGCGAGCAGTACTTC.

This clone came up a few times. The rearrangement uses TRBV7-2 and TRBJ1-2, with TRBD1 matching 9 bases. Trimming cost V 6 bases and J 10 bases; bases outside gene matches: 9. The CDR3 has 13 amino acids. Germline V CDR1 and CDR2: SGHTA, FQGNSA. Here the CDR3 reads CASRDRGPVDYTF. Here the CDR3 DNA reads TGTGCCAGCAGGGACAGGGGCCCCGTGGACTACACCTTC.

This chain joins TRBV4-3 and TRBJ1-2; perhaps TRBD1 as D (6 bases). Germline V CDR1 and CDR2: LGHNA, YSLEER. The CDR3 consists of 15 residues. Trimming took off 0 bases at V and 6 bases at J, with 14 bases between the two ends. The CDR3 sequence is CASSQDFGGLNGYTF. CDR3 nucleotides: TGCGCCAGCAGCCAAGATTTTGGGGGCCTGAATGGCTACACCTTC.

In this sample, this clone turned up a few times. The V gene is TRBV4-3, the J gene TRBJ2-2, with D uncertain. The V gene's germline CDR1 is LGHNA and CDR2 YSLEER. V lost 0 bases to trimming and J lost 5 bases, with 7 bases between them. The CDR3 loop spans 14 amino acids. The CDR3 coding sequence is TGCGCCAGCAGCCAAGATATGGGGACCGGGGAGCTGTTTTTT. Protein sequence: CASSQDMGTGELFF.

As DNA, the CDR3 is TGTGCCAGCAGCACGCTTCGGGGGCGGGGCACAGATACGCAGTATTTT. Residues: CASSTLRGRGTDTQYF. This chain links TRBV7-9 with TRBJ2-3, with D perhaps being TRBD1 or TRBD2 (6 bases each). The V end lost 5 bases, the J end lost 1 base, and 16 bases lay between the germline ends. Germline CDR1 is SEHNR and CDR2 is FQNEAQ (reference sequence). The CDR3 covers 16 residues.

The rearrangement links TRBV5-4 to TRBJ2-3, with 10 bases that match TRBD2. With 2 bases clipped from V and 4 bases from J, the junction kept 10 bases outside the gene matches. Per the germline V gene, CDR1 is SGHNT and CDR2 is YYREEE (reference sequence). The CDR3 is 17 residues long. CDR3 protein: CASSFFESGGAPDTQYF. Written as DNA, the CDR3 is TGTGCCAGCAGCTTTTTCGAGAGCGGGGGGGCCCCAGATACGCAGTATTTT.

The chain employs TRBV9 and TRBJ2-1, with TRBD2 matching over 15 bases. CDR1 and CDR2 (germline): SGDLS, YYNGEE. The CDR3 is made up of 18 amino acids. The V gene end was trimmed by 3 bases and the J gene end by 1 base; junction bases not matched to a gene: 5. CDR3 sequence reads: CASSERTSGGASYNEQFF. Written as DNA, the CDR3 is TGTGCCAGCAGCGAACGGACTAGCGGGGGGGCGTCCTACAATGAGCAGTTCTTC.

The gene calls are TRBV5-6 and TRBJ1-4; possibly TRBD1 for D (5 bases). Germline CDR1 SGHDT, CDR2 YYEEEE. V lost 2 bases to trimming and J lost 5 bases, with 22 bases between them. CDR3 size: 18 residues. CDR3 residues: CASSFWRGPRATNEKLFF. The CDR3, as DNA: TGTGCCAGCAGCTTCTGGAGGGGCCCTAGAGCGACAAATGAAAAACTGTTTTTT.